This T cell receptor (beta chain) was sequenced for a study of cytomegalovirus exposure and HLA in healthy donors. Study-wide points: An observed cluster of highly shared sequence variants was recorded as a likely sequencing artifact. CMV serostatus alone was available as immune exposure information. Associated with cytomegalovirus, according to the listing, were 150 to 200 TCR beta chains.

The CDR3 is made up of 13 amino acids. The germline V and J ends were trimmed by 3 bases and 3 bases, with 8 bases remaining between them. Germline V gene sequence: CDR1 SGHKS, CDR2 YYEKEE (reference sequence). About this clone itself: Its antigen is undetermined.

Both 60 Vbeta primers and 13 Jbeta primers went into the PCR. Data came from immunoSEQ multiplex PCR; TCRdb stores just in-frame clones and leaves some out. The sample has 200,000 or so clones; about 90% are singletons. The chain links TRBV5-5 to TRBJ2-3; D not resolved. This clonotype originated in a girl under three years old in good health and CMV-seronegative. Material for sequencing was PBMCs. CDR3 nucleotides: TGTGCCAGCAGCTCTTCCGGGACAGATACGCAGTATTTT. Translation gives CASSSSGTDTQYF. The whole variable domain, filled in from reference TRBV5-5 and TRBJ2-3, reads DAGVTQSPTHLIKTRGQQVTLRCSPISGHKSVSWYQQVLGQGPQFIFQYYEKEERGRGNFPDRFSARQFPNYSSELNVNALLLGDSALYLCASSSSGTDTQYFGPGTRLTVL.